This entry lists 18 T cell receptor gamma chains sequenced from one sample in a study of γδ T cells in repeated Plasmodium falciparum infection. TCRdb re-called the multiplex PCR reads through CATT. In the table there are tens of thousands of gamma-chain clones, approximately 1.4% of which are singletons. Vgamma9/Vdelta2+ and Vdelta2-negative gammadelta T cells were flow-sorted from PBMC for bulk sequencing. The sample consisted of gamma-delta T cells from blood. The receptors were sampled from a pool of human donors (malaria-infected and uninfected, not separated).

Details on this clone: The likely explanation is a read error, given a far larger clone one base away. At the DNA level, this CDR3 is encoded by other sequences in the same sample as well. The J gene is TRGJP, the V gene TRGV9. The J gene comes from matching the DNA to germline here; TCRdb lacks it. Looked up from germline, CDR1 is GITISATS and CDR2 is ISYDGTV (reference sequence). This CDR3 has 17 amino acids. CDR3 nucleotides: TGTGCCTTATGGGAGGTGCAGATTGAGTTGGGCAAAAAAATCAAGGTATTT. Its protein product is CALWEVQIELGKKIKVF.

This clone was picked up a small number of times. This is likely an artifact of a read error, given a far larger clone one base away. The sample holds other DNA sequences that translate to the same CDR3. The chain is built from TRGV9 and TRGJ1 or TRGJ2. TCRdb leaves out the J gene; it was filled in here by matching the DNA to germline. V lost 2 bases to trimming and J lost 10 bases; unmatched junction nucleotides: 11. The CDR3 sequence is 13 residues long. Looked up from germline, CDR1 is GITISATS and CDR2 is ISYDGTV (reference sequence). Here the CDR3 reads CALWEAPLYKKLF. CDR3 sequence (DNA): TGTGCCTTGTGGGAGGCCCCCTTGTACAAGAAACTCTTT.

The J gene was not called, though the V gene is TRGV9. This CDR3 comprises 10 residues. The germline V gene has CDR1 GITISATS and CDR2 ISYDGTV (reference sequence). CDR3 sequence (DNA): TGTGCCTGTGGGAGGATCCTTGAACTCTTT. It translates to CACGRILELF.

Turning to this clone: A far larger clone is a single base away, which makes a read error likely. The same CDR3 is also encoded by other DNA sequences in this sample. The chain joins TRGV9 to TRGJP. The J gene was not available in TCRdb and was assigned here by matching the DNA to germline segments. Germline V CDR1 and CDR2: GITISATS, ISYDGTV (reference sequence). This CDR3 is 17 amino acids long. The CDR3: CALWEVTDELGKKIKVF. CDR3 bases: TGTGCCTTGTGGGAGGTCACGGATGAGTTGGGCAAAAAGATCAAGGTATTT.

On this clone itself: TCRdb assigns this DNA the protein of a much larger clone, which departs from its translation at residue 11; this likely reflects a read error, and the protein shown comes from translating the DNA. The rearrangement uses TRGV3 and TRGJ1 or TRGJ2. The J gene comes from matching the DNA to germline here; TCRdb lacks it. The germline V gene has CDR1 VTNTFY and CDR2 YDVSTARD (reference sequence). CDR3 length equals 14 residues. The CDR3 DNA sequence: TGTGCCACCTGGGACAGTGCGTATTATTATGAGAAACTCTTT. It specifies CATWDSAYYYEKLF.

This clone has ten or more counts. CDR3 nucleotides: TGTGCCACCTGGGACGACCGGGATTATTATAAGAAACTCTTT. It yields the protein CATWDDRDYYKKLF. The chain employs TRGV2 and TRGJ1 or TRGJ2. Looked up from germline, CDR1 is EGSNGY and CDR2 is YDSYNSKV. The CDR3 is 14 amino acids. The J segment lost 2 bases and the V segment lost 2 bases, leaving 6 bases of the junction unmatched.

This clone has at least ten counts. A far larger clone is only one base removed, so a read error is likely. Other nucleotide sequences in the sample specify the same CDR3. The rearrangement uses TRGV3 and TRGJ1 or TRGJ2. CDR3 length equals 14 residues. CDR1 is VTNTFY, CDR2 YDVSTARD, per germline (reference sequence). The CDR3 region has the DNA TGTGCCACCTGGGACAGTCCGGGGGGTTATAAGAAGCTCTTT. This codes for CATWDSPGGYKKLF.

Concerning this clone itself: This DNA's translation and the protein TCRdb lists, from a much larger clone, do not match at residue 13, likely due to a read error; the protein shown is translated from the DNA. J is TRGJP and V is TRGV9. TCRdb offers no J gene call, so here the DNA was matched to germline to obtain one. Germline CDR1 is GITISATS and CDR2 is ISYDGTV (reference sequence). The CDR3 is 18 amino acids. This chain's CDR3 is CALWEAQSIRLGRKIKVF. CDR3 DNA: TGTGCCTTGTGGGAGGCCCAAAGTATAAGGTTGGGCAGAAAAATCAAGGTATTT.

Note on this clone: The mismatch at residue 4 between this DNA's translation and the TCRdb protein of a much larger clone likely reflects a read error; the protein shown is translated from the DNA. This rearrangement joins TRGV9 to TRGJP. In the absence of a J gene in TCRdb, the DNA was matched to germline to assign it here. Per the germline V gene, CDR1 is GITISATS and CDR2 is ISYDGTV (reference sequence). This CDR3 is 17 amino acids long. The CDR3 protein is CALRDRIRELGKKIKVF. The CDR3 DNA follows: TGTGCCTTGCGGGACCGAATCAGAGAGTTGGGCAAAAAAATCAAGGTATTT.

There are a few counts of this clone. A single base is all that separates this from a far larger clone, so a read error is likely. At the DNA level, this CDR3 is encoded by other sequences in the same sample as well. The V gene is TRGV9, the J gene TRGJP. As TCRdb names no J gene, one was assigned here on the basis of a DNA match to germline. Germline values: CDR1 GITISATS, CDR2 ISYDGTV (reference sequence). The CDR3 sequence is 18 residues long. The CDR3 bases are TGTGCCTTGTGGGAGGTTACACTTCAAGAGTTGGGAAAAAAAATCAAGGTATTT. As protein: CALWEVTLQELGKKIKVF.

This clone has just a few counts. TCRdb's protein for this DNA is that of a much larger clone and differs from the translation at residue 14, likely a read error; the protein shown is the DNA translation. CDR3 in DNA: TGTGCCTTGTGGGAGGCCCGAGTTCAGCGGGGCAAAAAACTCAAGGTATTT. This sequence encodes CALWEARVQRGKKLKVF. The chain has TRGV9 and TRGJP. The CDR3 extends over 17 amino acids. Germline V gives CDR1 GITISATS, CDR2 ISYDGTV (reference sequence).

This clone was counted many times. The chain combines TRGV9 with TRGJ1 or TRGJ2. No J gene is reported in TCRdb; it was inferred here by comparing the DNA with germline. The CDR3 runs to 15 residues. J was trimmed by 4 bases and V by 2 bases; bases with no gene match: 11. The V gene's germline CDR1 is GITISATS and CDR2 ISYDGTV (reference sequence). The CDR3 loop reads CALWEAPFRYYKKLF. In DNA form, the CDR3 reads TGTGCCTTGTGGGAGGCCCCCTTCCGATATTATAAGAAACTCTTT.

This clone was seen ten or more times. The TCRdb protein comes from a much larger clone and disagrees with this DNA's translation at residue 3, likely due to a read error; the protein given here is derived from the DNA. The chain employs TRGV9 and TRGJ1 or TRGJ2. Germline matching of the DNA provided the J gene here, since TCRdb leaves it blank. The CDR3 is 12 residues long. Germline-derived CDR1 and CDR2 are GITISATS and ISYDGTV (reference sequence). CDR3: CASWEVDYKKLF. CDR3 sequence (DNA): TGTGCCTCGTGGGAGGTGGATTATAAGAAACTCTTT.

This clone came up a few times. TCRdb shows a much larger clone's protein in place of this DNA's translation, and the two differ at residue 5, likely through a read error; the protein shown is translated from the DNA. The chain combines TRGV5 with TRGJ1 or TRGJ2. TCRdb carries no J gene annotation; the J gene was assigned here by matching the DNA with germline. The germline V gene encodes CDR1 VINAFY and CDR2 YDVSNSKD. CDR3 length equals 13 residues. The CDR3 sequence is CATWGRLDYKKLF. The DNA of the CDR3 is TGTGCCACCTGGGGCAGGCTGGATTATAAGAAACTCTTT.

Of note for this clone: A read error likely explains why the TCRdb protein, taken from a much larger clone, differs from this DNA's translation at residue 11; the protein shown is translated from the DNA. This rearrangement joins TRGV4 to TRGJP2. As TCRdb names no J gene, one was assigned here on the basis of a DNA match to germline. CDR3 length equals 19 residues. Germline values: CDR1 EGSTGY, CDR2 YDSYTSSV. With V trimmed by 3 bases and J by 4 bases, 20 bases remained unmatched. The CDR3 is CATWDNLVSARYSDWIKTF. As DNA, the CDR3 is TGTGCCACCTGGGATAACCTCGTCTCGGCGCGATATAGTGATTGGATCAAGACGTTT.

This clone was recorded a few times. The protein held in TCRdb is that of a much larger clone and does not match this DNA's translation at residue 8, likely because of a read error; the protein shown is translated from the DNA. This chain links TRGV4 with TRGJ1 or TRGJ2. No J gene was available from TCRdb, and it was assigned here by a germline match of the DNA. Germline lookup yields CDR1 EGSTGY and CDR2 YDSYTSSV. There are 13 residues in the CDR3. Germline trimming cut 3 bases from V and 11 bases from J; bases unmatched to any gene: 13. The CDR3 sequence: CATWDPYRGQKLF. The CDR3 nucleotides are TGTGCCACCTGGGATCCTTACCGCGGACAGAAACTCTTT.

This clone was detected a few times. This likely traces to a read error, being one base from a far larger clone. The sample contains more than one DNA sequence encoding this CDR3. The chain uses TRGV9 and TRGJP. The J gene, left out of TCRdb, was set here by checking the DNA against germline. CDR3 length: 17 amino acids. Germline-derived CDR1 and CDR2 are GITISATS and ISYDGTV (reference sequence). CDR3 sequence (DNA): TGTGCCTTGTGGGAGGCCCCAGTGGAGTTGGGCAAAAAGATCAAGGTATTT. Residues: CALWEAPVELGKKIKVF.

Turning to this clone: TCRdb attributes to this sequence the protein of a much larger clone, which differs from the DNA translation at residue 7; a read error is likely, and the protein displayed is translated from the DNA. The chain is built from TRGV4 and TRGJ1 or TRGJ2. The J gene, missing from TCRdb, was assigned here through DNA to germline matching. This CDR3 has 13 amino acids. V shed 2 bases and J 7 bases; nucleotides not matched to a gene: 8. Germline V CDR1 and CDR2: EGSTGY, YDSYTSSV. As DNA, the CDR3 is TGTGCCACCTGGGATGAACCGAACTATAAGAAACTCTTT. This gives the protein CATWDEPNYKKLF.